This record covers a single TCR beta chain. Other DNA sequences in this sample translate to the same CDR3. The source of the sample is a study of shared clonotypes between healthy human individuals. The CDR3 has 14 residues. V was pared by 6 bases and J by 1 base, with 12 bases between. Germline CDR1 and CDR2: LGHNA and YNFKEQ. Each donor was a Caucasian adult residing in Nashville, Tennessee. The data were produced by immunoSEQ multiplex PCR, yet TCRdb's version contains in-frame clones alone and is incomplete. The sample lists 900,000 to 1,200,000 clones, approximately 80% occurring once. The sample comprised memory CD4+ T cells from PBMCs. Subset given: CD45RA-negative fraction. This chain uses TRBV4-2 with TRBJ1-2, with no clear D. The sequence was obtained from a young man in good health. Some clones in this sample may be carry-over from other donors' samples. This chain's CDR3 is CASRAGGDNYGYTF. In DNA form, the CDR3 reads TGTGCCAGCAGGGCTGGCGGGGATAACTATGGCTACACCTTC.